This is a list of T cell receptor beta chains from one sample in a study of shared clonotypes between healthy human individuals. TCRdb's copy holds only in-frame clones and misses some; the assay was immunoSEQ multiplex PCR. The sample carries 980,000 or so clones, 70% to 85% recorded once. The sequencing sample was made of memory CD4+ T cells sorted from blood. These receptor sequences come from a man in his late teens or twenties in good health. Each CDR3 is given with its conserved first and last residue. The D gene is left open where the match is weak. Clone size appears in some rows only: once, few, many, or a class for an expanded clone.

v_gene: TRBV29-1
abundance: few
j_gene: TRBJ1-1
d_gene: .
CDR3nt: TGCAGCGTCGATTACACTGAAGCTTTCTTT
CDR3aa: CSVDYTEAFF

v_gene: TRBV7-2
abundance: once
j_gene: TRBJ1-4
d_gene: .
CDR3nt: TGTGCCACTAGCTTGAGGGGGACCGCGGGTGAAAAACTGTTTTTT
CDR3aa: CATSLRGTAGEKLFF

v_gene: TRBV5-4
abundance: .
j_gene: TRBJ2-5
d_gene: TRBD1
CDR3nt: TGTGCCAGCAGCTTGGGGGACAGGGGTGGGGAGACCCAGTACTTC
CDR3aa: CASSLGDRGGETQYF

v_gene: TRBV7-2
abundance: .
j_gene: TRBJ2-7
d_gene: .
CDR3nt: TGTGCCAGCAGCGAAAACAGGGTTGAGCAGTACTTC
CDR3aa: CASSENRVEQYF

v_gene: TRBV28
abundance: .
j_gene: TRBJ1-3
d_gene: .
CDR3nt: TGTGCCAGCAGTACTCCTTCAGGGTTAGGAAACACCATATATTTT
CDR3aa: CASSTPSGLGNTIYF

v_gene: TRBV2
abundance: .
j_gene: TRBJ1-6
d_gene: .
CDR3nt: TGTGCCAGCAGTGGAACAGGCTTTAATTCACCCCTCCACTTT
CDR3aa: CASSGTGFNSPLHF

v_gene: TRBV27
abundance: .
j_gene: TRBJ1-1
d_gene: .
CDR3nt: TGTGCCAGCAGTTTTGTCTGGAACACTGAAGCTTTCTTT
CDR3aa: CASSFVWNTEAFF

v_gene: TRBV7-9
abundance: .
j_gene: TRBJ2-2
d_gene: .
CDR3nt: TGTGCCAGCAGCCCCCCGGGTAGGGCGAACACCGGGGAGCTGTTTTTT
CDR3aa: CASSPPGRANTGELFF

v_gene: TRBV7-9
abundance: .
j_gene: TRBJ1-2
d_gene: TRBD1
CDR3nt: TGTGCCAGCAGCGATGGACAGGGGAAGGGCTATGGCTACACCTTC
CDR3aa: CASSDGQGKGYGYTF

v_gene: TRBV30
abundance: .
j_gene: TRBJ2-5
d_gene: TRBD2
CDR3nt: TGTGCCTGGACCTCTGGACTAGCGGCGTCGGAGACCCAGTACTTC
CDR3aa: CAWTSGLAASETQYF

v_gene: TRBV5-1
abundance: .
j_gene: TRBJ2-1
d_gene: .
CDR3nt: TGCGCCAGCAGCTTTTGGGCTAGCGATATATCCTACAATGAGCAGTTCTTC
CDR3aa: CASSFWASDISYNEQFF

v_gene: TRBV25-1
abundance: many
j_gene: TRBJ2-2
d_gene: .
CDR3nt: TGTGCCAGCAGTGGGACCCCCGGGGAGCTGTTTTTT
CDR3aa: CASSGTPGELFF

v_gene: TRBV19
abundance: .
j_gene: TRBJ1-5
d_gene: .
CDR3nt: TGTGCCAGTAGTAGCACTATGGGCAATCAGCCCCAGCATTTT
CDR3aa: CASSSTMGNQPQHF

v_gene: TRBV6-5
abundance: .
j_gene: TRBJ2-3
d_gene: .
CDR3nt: TGTGCCAGCAGACCGCCGGGGCCGCGCATGCAGTATTTT
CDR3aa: CASRPPGPRMQYF

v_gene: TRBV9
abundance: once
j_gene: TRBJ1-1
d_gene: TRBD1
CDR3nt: TGTGCCAGCAGCCCACACAGGGGGCGAGGTAGACTAGAAACTGAAGCTTTCTTT
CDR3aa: CASSPHRGRGRLETEAFF

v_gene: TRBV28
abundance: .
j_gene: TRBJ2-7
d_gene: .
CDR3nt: TGTGCCAGCACCGCGGGGTCTCTCTCCTACGAGCAGTACTTC
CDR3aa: CASTAGSLSYEQYF

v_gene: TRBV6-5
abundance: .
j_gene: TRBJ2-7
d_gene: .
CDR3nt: TGTGCCAGCAGTTACTCTGGGGAGCAGTACTTC
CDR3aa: CASSYSGEQYF

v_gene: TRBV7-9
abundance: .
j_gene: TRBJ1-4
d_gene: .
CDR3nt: TGTGCCAGCTGTAGGGGGGAACAAACTAATGAAAAACTGTTTTTT
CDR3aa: CASCRGEQTNEKLFF

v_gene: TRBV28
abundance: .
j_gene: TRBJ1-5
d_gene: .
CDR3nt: TGTGCCAGCAGTCTCCCCAGGGGAGATAATCAGCCCCAGCATTTT
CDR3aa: CASSLPRGDNQPQHF

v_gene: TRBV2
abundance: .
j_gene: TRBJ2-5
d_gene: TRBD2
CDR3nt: TGTGCCAGCATCGCGGGAGGACGAGAAGAGACCCAGTACTTC
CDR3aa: CASIAGGREETQYF

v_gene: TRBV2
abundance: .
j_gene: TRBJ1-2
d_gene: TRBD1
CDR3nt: TGTGCCAGCAGCTTATTAATGACAGGGAGGGATGGCTACACCTTC
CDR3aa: CASSLLMTGRDGYTF

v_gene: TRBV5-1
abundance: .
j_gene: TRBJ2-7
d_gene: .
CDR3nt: TGCGCCAGCAGCTTGGAAGAGGGTCCCTACGAGCAGTACTTC
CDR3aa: CASSLEEGPYEQYF

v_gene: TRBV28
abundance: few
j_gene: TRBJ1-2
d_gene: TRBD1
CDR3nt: TGTGCCAGCAGTCACCCACAGGGGAACTATGGCTACACCTTC
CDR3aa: CASSHPQGNYGYTF

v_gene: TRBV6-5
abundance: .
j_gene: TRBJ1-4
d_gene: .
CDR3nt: TGTGCCAGCCCAAGGTCCCAGAACGAGAAACTGTTTTTT
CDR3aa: CASPRSQNEKLFF

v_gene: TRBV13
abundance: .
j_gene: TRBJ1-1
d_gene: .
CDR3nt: TGTGCCAGCAGCTTCCGACGTGAAGCTTTCTTT
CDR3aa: CASSFRREAFF

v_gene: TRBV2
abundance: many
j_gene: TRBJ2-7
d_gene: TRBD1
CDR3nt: TGTGCCAGCGGGACAGCCTACGAGCAGTACTTC
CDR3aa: CASGTAYEQYF

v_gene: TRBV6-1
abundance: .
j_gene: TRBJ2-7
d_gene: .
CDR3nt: TGTGCCAGCAGTGAACTTAGGGGGGAATACTTC
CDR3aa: CASSELRGEYF

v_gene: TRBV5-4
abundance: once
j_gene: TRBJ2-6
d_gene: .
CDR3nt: TGTGCCAGCAGTCGTCGTGGGGGAAAGGACTCTGGGGCCAACGTCCTGACTTTC
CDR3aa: CASSRRGGKDSGANVLTF

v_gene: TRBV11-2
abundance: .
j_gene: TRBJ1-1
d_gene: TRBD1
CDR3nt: TGTGCCAGCAGCTTCCCAGGACAGGGGCTCACTGAAGCTTTCTTT
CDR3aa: CASSFPGQGLTEAFF

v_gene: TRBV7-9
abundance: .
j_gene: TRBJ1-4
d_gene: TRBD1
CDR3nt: TGTGCCAGCAGCTTCCAGACGACTGACAGGGGAAGAGAAAAACTGTTTTTT
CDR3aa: CASSFQTTDRGREKLFF

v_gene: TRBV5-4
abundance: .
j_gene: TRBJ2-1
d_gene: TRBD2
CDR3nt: TGTGCCAGCAGCCCTGCGGGCGGGAGAAATGAGCAGTTCTTC
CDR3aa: CASSPAGGRNEQFF

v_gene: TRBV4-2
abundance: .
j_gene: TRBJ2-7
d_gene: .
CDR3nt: TGTGCCAGCAGCCAAGAGGTCGGGGCAACAGGCGAGCAGTACTTC
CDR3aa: CASSQEVGATGEQYF

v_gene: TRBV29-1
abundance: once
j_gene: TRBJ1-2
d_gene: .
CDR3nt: TGCAGCGTTGTACATAGGGCCAACTATGGCTACACCTTC
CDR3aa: CSVVHRANYGYTF

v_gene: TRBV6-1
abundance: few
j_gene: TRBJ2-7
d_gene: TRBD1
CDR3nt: TGTGCCAGCAGGATGACAGGGGGCGCCCACGAGCAGTACTTC
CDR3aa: CASRMTGGAHEQYF

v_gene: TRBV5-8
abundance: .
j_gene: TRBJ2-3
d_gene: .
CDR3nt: TGTGCCAGCAGCTTGGGGTCTGTCTCCGGTTTCACAGATACGCAGTATTTT
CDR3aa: CASSLGSVSGFTDTQYF

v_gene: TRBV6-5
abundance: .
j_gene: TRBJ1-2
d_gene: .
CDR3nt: TGTGCCAGCAATCGGGGAGGGGGTGATTATGGCTACACCTTC
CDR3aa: CASNRGGGDYGYTF

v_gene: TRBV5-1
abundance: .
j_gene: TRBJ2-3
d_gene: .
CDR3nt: TGCGCCAGCGAAATGGGGCAGGGAATTTGGGATACGCAGTATTTT
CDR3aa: CASEMGQGIWDTQYF

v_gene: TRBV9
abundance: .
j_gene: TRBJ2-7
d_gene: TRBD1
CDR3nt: TGTGCCAGCAGTCCCGGACAGGGGGCGGGCAGGGAGCAGTACTTC
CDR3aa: CASSPGQGAGREQYF

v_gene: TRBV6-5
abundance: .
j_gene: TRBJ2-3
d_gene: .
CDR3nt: TGTGCCAGCAGGGGGTTGAGCACAGATACGCAGTATTTT
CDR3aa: CASRGLSTDTQYF

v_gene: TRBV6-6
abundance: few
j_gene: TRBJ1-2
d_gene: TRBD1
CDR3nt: TGTGCCAGCAGGAAAACCTCGGGACAGATCTATGGCTACACCTTC
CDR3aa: CASRKTSGQIYGYTF

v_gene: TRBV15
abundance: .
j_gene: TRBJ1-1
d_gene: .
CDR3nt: TGTGCCACCAGCAGGACAGCAAACACTGAAGCTTTCTTT
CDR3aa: CATSRTANTEAFF

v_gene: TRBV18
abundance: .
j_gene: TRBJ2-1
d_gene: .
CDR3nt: TGTGCCAGCTCACCACTCTCGGGGAATGAGCAGTTCTTC
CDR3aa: CASSPLSGNEQFF